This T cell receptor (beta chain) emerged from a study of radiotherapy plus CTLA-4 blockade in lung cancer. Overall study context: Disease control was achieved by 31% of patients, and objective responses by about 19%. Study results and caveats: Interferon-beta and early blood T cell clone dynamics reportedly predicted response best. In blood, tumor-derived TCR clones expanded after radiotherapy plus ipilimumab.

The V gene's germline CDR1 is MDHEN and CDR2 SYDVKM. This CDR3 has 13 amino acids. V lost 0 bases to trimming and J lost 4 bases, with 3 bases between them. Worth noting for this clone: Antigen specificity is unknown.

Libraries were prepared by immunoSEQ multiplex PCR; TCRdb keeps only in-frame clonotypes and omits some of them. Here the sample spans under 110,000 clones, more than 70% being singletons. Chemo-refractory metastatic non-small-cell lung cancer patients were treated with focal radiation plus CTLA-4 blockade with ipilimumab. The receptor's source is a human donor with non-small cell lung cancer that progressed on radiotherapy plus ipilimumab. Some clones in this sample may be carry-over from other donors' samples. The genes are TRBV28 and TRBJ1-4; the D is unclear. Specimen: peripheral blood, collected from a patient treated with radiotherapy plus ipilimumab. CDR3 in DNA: TGTGCCAGCAGTTTATGGTTTAATGAAAAACTGTTTTTT. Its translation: CASSLWFNEKLFF. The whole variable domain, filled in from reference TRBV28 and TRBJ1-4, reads DVKVTQSSRYLVKRTGEKVFLECVQDMDHENMFWYRQDPGLGLRLIYFSYDVKMKEKGDIPEGYSVSREKKERFSLILESASTNQTSMYLCASSLWFNEKLFFGSGTQLSVL.